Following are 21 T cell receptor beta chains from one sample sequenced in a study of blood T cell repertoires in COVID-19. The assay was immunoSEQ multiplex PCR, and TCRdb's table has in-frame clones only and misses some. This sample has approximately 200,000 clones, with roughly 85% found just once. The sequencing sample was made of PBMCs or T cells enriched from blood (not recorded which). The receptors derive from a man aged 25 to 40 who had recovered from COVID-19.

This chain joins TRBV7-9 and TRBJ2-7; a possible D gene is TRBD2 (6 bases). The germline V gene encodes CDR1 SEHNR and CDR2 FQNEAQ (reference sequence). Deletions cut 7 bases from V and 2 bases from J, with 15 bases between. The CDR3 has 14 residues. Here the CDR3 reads CASISGDRTYEQYF. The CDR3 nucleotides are TGTGCCAGCATTTCGGGGGACCGTACCTACGAGCAGTACTTC.

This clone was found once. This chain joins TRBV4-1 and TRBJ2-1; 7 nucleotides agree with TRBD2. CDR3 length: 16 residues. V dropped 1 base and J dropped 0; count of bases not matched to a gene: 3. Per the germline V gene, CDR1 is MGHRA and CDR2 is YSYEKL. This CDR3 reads CASSQVASGSYNEQFF. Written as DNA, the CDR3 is TGCGCCAGCAGCCAAGTGGCTAGCGGCTCCTACAATGAGCAGTTCTTC.

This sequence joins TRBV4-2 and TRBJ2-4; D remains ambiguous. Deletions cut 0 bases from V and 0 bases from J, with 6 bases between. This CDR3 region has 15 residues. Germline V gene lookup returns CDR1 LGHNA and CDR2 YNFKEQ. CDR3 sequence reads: CASSQEALAKNIQYF. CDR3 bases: TGTGCCAGCAGCCAAGAGGCCCTAGCCAAAAACATTCAGTACTTC.

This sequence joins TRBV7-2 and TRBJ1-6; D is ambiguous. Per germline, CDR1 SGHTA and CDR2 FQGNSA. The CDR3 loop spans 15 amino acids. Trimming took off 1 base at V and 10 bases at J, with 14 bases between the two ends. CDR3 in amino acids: CASSLGEGFGSPLHF. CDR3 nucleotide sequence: TGTGCCAGCAGCTTAGGGGAGGGATTTGGGTCACCCCTCCACTTT.

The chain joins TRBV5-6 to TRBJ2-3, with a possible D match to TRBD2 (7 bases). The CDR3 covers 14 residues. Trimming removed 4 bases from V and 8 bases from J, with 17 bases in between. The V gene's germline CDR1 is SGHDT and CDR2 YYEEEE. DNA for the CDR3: TGTGCCAGCAGCCCAGACGCGGGGGCAGGTACGCAGTATTTT. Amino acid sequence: CASSPDAGAGTQYF.

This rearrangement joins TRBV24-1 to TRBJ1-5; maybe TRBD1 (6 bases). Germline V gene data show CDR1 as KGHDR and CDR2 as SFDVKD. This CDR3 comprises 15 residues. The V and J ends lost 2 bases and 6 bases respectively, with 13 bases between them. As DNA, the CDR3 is TGTGCCACCAGTGATTCCGGACAGCAATCTCAGCCCCAGCATTTT. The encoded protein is CATSDSGQQSQPQHF.

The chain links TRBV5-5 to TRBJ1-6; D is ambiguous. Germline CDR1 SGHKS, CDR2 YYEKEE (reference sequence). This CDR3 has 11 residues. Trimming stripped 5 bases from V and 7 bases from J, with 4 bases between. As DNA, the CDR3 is TGTGCCAGCAGGAGGAATTCACCCCTCCACTTT. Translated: CASRRNSPLHF.

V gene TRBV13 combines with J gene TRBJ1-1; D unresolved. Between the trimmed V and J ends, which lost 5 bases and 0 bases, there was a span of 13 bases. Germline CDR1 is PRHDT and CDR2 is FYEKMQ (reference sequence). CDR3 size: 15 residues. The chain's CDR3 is CASSPRNTLNTEAFF. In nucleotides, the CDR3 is TGTGCCAGCAGCCCACGAAACACCCTGAACACTGAAGCTTTCTTT.

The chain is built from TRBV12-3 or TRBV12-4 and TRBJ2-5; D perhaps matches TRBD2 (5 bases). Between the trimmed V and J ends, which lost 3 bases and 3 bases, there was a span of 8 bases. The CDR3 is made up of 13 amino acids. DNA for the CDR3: TGTGCCAGCAGTTTCTTCGGGGAAGAGACCCAGTACTTC. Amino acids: CASSFFGEETQYF.

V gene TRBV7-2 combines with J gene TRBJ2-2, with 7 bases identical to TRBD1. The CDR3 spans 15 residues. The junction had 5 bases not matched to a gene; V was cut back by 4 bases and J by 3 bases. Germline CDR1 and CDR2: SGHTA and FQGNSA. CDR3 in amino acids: CASSSQTGYTGELFF. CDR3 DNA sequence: TGTGCCAGCAGCTCTCAGACAGGGTACACCGGGGAGCTGTTTTTT.

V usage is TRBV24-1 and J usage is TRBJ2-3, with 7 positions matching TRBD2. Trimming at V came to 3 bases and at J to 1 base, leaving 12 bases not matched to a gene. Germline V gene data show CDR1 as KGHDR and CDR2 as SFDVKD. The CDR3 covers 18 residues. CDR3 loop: CATSDPGGGGGGTDTQYF. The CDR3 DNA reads TGTGCCACCAGTGATCCGGGGGGTGGCGGCGGCGGCACAGATACGCAGTATTTT.

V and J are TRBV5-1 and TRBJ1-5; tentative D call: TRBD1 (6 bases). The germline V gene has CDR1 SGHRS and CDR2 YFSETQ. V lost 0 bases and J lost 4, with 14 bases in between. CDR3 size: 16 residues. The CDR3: CASSLDPLGANQPQHF. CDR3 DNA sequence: TGCGCCAGCAGCTTGGATCCCCTGGGGGCGAATCAGCCCCAGCATTTT.

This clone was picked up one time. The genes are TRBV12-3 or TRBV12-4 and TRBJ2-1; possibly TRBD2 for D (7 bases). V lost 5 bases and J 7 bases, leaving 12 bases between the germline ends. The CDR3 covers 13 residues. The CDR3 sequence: CASSPRGGNEQFF. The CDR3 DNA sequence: TGTGCCAGCAGTCCGAGGGGGGGGAATGAGCAGTTCTTC.

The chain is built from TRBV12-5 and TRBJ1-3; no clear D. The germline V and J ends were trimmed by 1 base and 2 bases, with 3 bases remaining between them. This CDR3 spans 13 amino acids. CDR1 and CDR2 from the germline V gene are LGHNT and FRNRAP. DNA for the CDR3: TGTGCTAGTGGTTTGGGTACTGGAAACACCATATATTTT. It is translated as CASGLGTGNTIYF. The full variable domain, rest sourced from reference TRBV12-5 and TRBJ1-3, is DARVTQTPRHKVTEMGQEVTMRCQPILGHNTVFWYRQTMMQGLELLAYFRNRAPLDDSGMPKDRFSAEMPDATLATLKIQPSEPRDSAVYFCASGLGTGNTIYFGEGSWLTVV.

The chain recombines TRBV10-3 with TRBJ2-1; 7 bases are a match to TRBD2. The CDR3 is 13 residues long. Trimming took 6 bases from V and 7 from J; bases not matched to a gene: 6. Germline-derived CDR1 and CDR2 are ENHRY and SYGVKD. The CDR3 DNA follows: TGTGCCATCAGCCGGGGGGAAGTAAATGAGCAGTTCTTC. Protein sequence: CAISRGEVNEQFF.

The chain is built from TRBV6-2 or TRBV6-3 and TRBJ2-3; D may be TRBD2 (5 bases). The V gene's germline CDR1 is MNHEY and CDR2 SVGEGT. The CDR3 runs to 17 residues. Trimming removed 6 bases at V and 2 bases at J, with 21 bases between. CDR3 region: CASSPKPFSGNTDTQYF. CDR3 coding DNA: TGTGCCAGCAGCCCTAAACCTTTCTCCGGGAACACAGATACGCAGTATTTT.

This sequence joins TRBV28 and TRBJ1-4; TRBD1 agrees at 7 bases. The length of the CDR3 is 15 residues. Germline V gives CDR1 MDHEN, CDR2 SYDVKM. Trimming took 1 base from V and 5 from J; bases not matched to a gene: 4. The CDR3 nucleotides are TGTGCCAGCAGTTTATCCGGGACAGCCAATGAAAAACTGTTTTTT. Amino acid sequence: CASSLSGTANEKLFF. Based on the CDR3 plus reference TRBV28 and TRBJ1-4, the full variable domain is DVKVTQSSRYLVKRTGEKVFLECVQDMDHENMFWYRQDPGLGLRLIYFSYDVKMKEKGDIPEGYSVSREKKERFSLILESASTNQTSMYLCASSLSGTANEKLFFGSGTQLSVL.

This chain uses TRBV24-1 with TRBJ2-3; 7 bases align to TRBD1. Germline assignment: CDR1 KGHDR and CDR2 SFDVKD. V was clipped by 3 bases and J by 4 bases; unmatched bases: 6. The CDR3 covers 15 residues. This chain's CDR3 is CATSDPRQGADTQYF. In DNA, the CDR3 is TGTGCCACCAGTGATCCCCGACAGGGAGCAGATACGCAGTATTTT.

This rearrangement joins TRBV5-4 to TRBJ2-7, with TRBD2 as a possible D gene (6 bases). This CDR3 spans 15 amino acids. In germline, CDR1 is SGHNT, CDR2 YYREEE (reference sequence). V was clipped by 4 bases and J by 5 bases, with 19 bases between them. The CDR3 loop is CASSGPGSRSHEQYF. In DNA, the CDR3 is TGTGCCAGCAGCGGTCCCGGGAGCCGGAGCCACGAGCAGTACTTC.

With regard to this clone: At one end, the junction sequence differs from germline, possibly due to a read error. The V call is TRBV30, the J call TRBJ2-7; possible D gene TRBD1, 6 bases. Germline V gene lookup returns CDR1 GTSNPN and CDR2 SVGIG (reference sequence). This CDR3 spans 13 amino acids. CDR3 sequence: CAWSVRRTGSVVF. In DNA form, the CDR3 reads TGTGCCTGGAGTGTACGGCGAACAGGGTCTGTTGTCTTC.

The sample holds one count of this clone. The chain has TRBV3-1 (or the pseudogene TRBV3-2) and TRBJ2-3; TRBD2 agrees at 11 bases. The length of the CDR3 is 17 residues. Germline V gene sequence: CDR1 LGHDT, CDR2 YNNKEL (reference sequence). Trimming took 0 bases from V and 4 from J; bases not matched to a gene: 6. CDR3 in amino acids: CASSQDFSGGGADTQYF. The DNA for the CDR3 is TGTGCCAGCAGCCAAGACTTTAGCGGGGGGGGCGCAGATACGCAGTATTTT.